This TCR beta chain was captured by sequencing in a study of blood T cell repertoires in COVID-19. On the study more broadly: There were acute and convalescent COVID-19 samples, and they came from the United States, Italy and Spain. The analysed material was cDNA or gDNA that came from T cells, B-cell-depleted T cells, or PBMCs.

Germline V gene sequence: CDR1 SQVTM, CDR2 ANQGSEA. Trimming removed 6 bases from V and 0 bases from J, with 11 bases in between. The CDR3 consists of 13 residues. In the original processing: By means of reference gene primer amplification, nucleated cell counts were estimated. TCRdb's table, derived via immunoSEQ multiplex PCR, lists solely in-frame clones and lacks some. Clone size and V and J calls were adopted from that table, with D and trimming inferred from the DNA. The sample carries under 300,000 clones, approximately 82% recorded once. The chain recombines TRBV29-1 with TRBJ1-2; tentative D call: TRBD1 (6 bases). This TCR was recovered from a man aged 35 to 55 who had recovered from COVID-19. The specimen sequenced was peripheral blood. In nucleotides, the CDR3 is TGCAGCGTGGGGCAGGGGACTAACTATGGCTACACCTTC. This gives the protein CSVGQGTNYGYTF.